Below are 27 T cell receptor beta chains sequenced from a single sample in a study of PD-L1 blockade in urothelial cancer. The protocol was immunoSEQ multiplex PCR, while the TCRdb copy is restricted to in-frame clones and leaves out a portion. The sample has roughly 87,000 clones; about 90% are singletons. Stated time point: pretreatment peripheral blood. The sequences come from PBMCs, collected around atezolizumab (anti-PD-L1) treatment. Every receptor here comes from a woman of 80 years or more with urothelial cancer.

This clone was seen more than once but under ten times. The chain couples TRBV5-6 to TRBJ2-7; 8 nucleotides line up with TRBD2. Germline CDR1 and CDR2: SGHDT and YYEEEE. Trimming removed 0 bases from V and 6 bases from J; junction bases left unmatched: 8. The CDR3 spans 15 residues. CDR3 sequence (DNA): TGTGCCAGCAGCTTGGCCGGGACTAGAGTGCGCGAGCAGTACTTC. This translates into CASSLAGTRVREQYF.

V and J are TRBV2 and TRBJ2-5, with 9 bases matching TRBD1. The CDR3 has 16 amino acids. V was pared by 3 bases and J by 2 bases, with 7 bases of the junction left unmatched. Germline V gene sequence: CDR1 SNHLY, CDR2 FYNNEI. CDR3 sequence reads: CASSEQTGGRQETQYF. As DNA, the CDR3 is TGTGCCAGCAGTGAGCAGACAGGGGGACGACAAGAGACCCAGTACTTC. Variable domain in full (rest from reference TRBV2 and TRBJ2-5): EPEVTQTPSHQVTQMGQEVILRCVPISNHLYFYWYRQILGQKVEFLVSFYNNEISEKSEIFDDQFSVERPDGSNFTLKIRSTKLEDSAMYFCASSEQTGGRQETQYFGPGTRLLVL.

This clone was counted only a few times. The chain recombines TRBV5-5 with TRBJ2-2; D is unresolved. From germline, CDR1 is SGHKS and CDR2 YYEKEE (reference sequence). The CDR3 is 14 residues long. V gave up 5 bases and J gave up 3 bases, with 11 bases separating them. CDR3 nucleotides: TGTGCCAGCAGTGCGAGAATGGACACCGGGGAGCTGTTTTTT. Translated, it gives CASSARMDTGELFF.

The rearrangement uses TRBV28 and TRBJ1-2; the D gene is possibly TRBD1 (5 bases). The germline CDR1 and CDR2 sequences are MDHEN and SYDVKM. V dropped 3 bases and J dropped 4 bases, with 9 bases sitting between them. The CDR3 runs 13 residues. The CDR3 protein is CASSFVQAYGYTF. In DNA form, the CDR3 reads TGTGCCAGCAGTTTTGTACAGGCCTATGGCTACACCTTC.

The rearrangement joins TRBV14 to TRBJ2-3; 8 bases agree with TRBD1. Germline V lookup: CDR1 SGHDN, CDR2 FVKESK. After removal of 5 bases from V and 4 bases from J, the junction contained 17 bases not matched to a gene. CDR3 size: 18 residues. The CDR3 DNA reads as TGTGCCAGCAGCGTATTTTTCGGCGGGACAGGCGGAGCAGATACGCAGTATTTT. It yields the protein CASSVFFGGTGGADTQYF.

This clone was observed once. The chain couples TRBV5-1 to TRBJ1-5; TRBD1 aligns across 7 bases. V was clipped by 0 bases and J by 5 bases; unmatched bases: 2. This CDR3 region has 14 residues. CDR1 is SGHRS and CDR2 is YFSETQ in the germline V gene. The CDR3 loop is CASSLGQGDQPQHF. The CDR3 coding sequence is TGCGCCAGCAGCTTGGGACAGGGAGATCAGCCCCAGCATTTT.

This sequence joins TRBV29-1 and TRBJ2-2, with D unclear. Trimming left V 7 bases short and J 2 bases short, with 14 bases between. The CDR3 loop spans 14 amino acids. The V gene's germline CDR1 is SQVTM and CDR2 ANQGSEA. The CDR3 reads CSGRGNTNTGELFF. CDR3 DNA sequence: TGCAGCGGGAGAGGTAATACCAACACCGGGGAGCTGTTTTTT.

This chain connects TRBV7-2 to TRBJ2-1; 7 nucleotides line up with TRBD2. Trimming at V came to 5 bases and at J to 0 bases, leaving 4 bases not matched to a gene. Germline V gene lookup returns CDR1 SGHTA and CDR2 FQGNSA. This CDR3 is 15 amino acids long. The CDR3 reads CASSPGDYSYNEQFF. As DNA, the CDR3 is TGTGCCAGCAGCCCCGGGGACTACTCCTACAATGAGCAGTTCTTC.

This chain uses TRBV19 with TRBJ1-3; D may be TRBD1 (6 bases). The CDR3 length is 16 residues. Trimming shortened V by 3 bases and J by 4 bases, and 16 bases separated the two germline ends. The germline V gene encodes CDR1 LNHDA and CDR2 SQIVND (reference sequence). The CDR3 DNA is TGTGCCAGTAGTATTCTCGCCGGGGGGCCCGGAAACACCATATATTTT. It is translated as CASSILAGGPGNTIYF.

The J gene is TRBJ2-5, the V gene TRBV4-2, with D maybe TRBD1 (5 bases). The CDR3 has 15 amino acids. The germline V and J ends were trimmed by 0 bases and 0 bases, with 8 bases remaining between them. Germline V gene sequence: CDR1 LGHNA, CDR2 YNFKEQ. The CDR3 nucleotides are TGTGCCAGCAGCCAAGAGGGGCAGGACCAAGAGACCCAGTACTTC. Residues: CASSQEGQDQETQYF.

The chain couples TRBV6-1 to TRBJ1-2; 9 bases are shared with TRBD1. V was clipped by 6 bases and J by 3 bases; unmatched bases: 8. This CDR3 comprises 15 residues. Germline V gene lookup returns CDR1 MNHNS and CDR2 SASEGT. The CDR3 spells CASSADRGLHYGYTF. CDR3 bases: TGTGCCAGCAGCGCCGACAGGGGGTTACACTATGGCTACACCTTC.

This clone was seen only once. V and J are TRBV18 and TRBJ1-1, with D unresolved. Trimming removed 3 bases from V and 7 bases from J, with 21 bases in between. The CDR3 is 16 amino acids. Per germline, CDR1 KGHSH and CDR2 LQKENI. CDR3 nucleotides: TGTGCCAGCTCACCTTCTCCCTCTTCGACACCACGTGAAGCTTTCTTT. Its protein product is CASSPSPSSTPREAFF.

This chain links TRBV2 with TRBJ1-1, with 8 bases identical to TRBD1. The germline gives CDR1 SNHLY, CDR2 FYNNEI. V dropped 2 bases and J dropped 0; count of bases not matched to a gene: 5. This CDR3 has 16 amino acids. In DNA form, the CDR3 reads TGTGCCAGCAGTGAATTTGCGGACAGGGTGAACACTGAAGCTTTCTTT. The encoded protein is CASSEFADRVNTEAFF. Based on the CDR3 plus reference TRBV2 and TRBJ1-1, the full variable domain is EPEVTQTPSHQVTQMGQEVILRCVPISNHLYFYWYRQILGQKVEFLVSFYNNEISEKSEIFDDQFSVERPDGSNFTLKIRSTKLEDSAMYFCASSEFADRVNTEAFFGQGTRLTVV.

CDR3 in amino acids: CASMPRDRSIDGEAFF. Written as DNA, the CDR3 is TGTGCCAGTATGCCAAGGGACAGGTCGATAGACGGTGAAGCTTTCTTT. The J gene is TRBJ1-1, the V gene TRBV19; 8 positions match TRBD1. The CDR3 spans 16 residues. V lost 7 bases to trimming and J lost 7 bases; unmatched junction nucleotides: 17. Germline-derived CDR1 and CDR2 are LNHDA and SQIVND (reference sequence).

The J gene is TRBJ2-1, the V gene TRBV28; TRBD1 agrees at 8 bases. The CDR3 length is 11 residues. V lost 5 bases to trimming and J lost 13 bases; unmatched junction nucleotides: 4. CDR1 is MDHEN, CDR2 SYDVKM, per germline. The CDR3 DNA follows: TGTGCCAGCAGTGACAGGGGAATTCAGTTCTTC. Amino acids: CASSDRGIQFF. Filled out from reference TRBV28 and TRBJ2-1, the complete variable domain reads DVKVTQSSRYLVKRTGEKVFLECVQDMDHENMFWYRQDPGLGLRLIYFSYDVKMKEKGDIPEGYSVSREKKERFSLILESASTNQTSMYLCASSDRGIQFFGPGTRLTVL.

The J gene is TRBJ1-5, the V gene TRBV18, with D perhaps matching TRBD1 (6 bases). Germline V gene data show CDR1 as KGHSH and CDR2 as LQKENI. V shed 6 bases and J shed 8 bases, with 14 bases lying between them. The CDR3 loop spans 13 amino acids. The CDR3 nucleotides are TGTGCCAGCTCTCGCGCAGGGGATAAGCCCCAGCATTTT. Translation gives CASSRAGDKPQHF.

J is TRBJ2-2 and V is TRBV19, with 10 bases identical to TRBD2. CDR1 and CDR2 from the germline V gene are LNHDA and SQIVND (reference sequence). J gave up 7 bases and V 5 bases, and 10 bases lay outside the gene matches. The CDR3 is 16 amino acids. This chain's CDR3 is CASSHLVAGGNGELFF. The CDR3 bases are TGTGCCAGTAGTCACTTGGTAGCGGGAGGCAACGGGGAGCTGTTTTTT.

V is TRBV7-2 and J is TRBJ2-5; 7 bases map to TRBD1. This CDR3 region has 12 residues. V trimming: 5 bases; J trimming: 5 bases; junction bases outside the gene matches: 2. Germline lookup yields CDR1 SGHTA and CDR2 FQGNSA. CDR3 nucleotides: TGTGCCAGCAGCCCACAGGGGGAGACCCAGTACTTC. Its protein is CASSPQGETQYF.

This chain connects TRBV4-2 to TRBJ2-3; 11 bases fit TRBD1. The CDR3 length is 15 residues. With V trimmed by 3 bases and J by 4 bases, 3 bases remained unmatched. Germline CDR1 reads LGHNA; CDR2 reads YNFKEQ. The CDR3 reads CASSQGDRGSDTQYF. The CDR3 nucleotides are TGTGCCAGCAGCCAGGGGGACAGGGGGTCAGATACGCAGTATTTT.

The rearrangement links TRBV19 to TRBJ1-1, with 7 bases fitting TRBD1. Germline values: CDR1 LNHDA, CDR2 SQIVND (reference sequence). After removal of 6 bases from V and 7 bases from J, the junction contained 14 bases not matched to a gene. This CDR3 contains 15 residues. The chain's CDR3 is CASRLTGRSGDEAFF. CDR3 DNA sequence: TGTGCCAGTAGGCTGACAGGGAGGAGTGGGGATGAAGCTTTCTTT. Full variable domain (outside the CDR3, taken from reference TRBV19 and TRBJ1-1): DGGITQSPKYLFRKEGQNVTLSCEQNLNHDAMYWYRQDPGQGLRLIYYSQIVNDFQKGDIAEGYSVSREKKESFPLTVTSAQKNPTAFYLCASRLTGRSGDEAFFGQGTRLTVV.

The J gene is TRBJ2-1, the V gene TRBV6-1; 10 nucleotides agree with TRBD2. From germline, CDR1 is MNHNS and CDR2 SASEGT. The CDR3 is 16 amino acids. The V gene end was trimmed by 1 base and the J gene end by 8 bases; junction bases not matched to a gene: 8. DNA of the CDR3: TGTGCCAGCAGTGAAGGCAGCGGGAGGGCCCGAGATGAGCAGTTCTTC. This gives the protein CASSEGSGRARDEQFF.

The rearrangement links TRBV5-1 to TRBJ2-1; TRBD2 matches at 9 bases. The trim removed 3 bases at V and 9 bases at J, leaving 13 bases unmatched. CDR1 is SGHRS and CDR2 is YFSETQ in the germline V gene. The CDR3 contains 16 residues. CDR3 loop: CASSSSVGLALGEQFF. CDR3 nucleotide sequence: TGCGCCAGCAGCTCTTCGGTGGGACTAGCTTTAGGTGAGCAGTTCTTC.

This clone has a handful of counts. The rearrangement uses TRBV15 and TRBJ2-7, with D possibly TRBD2 on 5 matching bases. V was pared by 0 bases and J by 2 bases, with 8 bases between. Per germline, CDR1 LNHNV and CDR2 YYDKDF (reference sequence). The CDR3 is 14 residues long. The DNA of the CDR3 is TGTGCCACCAGCAGAGATCGGGGTACCTACGAGCAGTACTTC. Its protein is CATSRDRGTYEQYF.

Written as DNA, the CDR3 is TGTGCCAGCAGTTTAGGTTGGGGCAGAATGCTCTCTGGGGCCAACGTCCTGACTTTC. As protein: CASSLGWGRMLSGANVLTF. The V gene is TRBV27, the J gene TRBJ2-6; a weak D match, TRBD1 (5 bases). This CDR3 comprises 19 residues. The germline gives CDR1 MNHEY, CDR2 SMNVEV (reference sequence). The V and J ends lost 2 bases and 0 bases respectively, with 17 bases between them.

V usage is TRBV7-2 and J usage is TRBJ2-7; 9 positions match TRBD2. CDR1 is SGHTA, CDR2 FQGNSA, per germline. Trimming removed 8 bases from V and 4 bases from J; junction bases left unmatched: 24. CDR3 length: 19 residues. CDR3 nucleotides: TGTGCCAGCGCCAGGGGACTAGCCTCCTCCTCCCCTTGGGTTTACGAGCAGTACTTC. Its protein product is CASARGLASSSPWVYEQYF.

This chain links TRBV18 with TRBJ2-5, with D perhaps TRBD2 (5 bases). Germline CDR1 is KGHSH and CDR2 is LQKENI. The V end was cut by 0 bases, the J end by 3 bases, with 8 bases between. The CDR3 covers 14 residues. Written as DNA, the CDR3 is TGTGCCAGCTCACCACCAACTAGGGAAGAGACCCAGTACTTC. It encodes CASSPPTREETQYF.

The rearrangement links TRBV9 to TRBJ1-4, with no clear D. The germline V and J ends were trimmed by 0 bases and 5 bases, with 8 bases remaining between them. Germline V gives CDR1 SGDLS, CDR2 YYNGEE. CDR3 length equals 14 residues. DNA of the CDR3: TGTGCCAGCAGCGTAGAACCCAGAAATGAAAAACTGTTTTTT. Translating gives CASSVEPRNEKLFF.